Reported below is one T cell receptor beta chain. What it binds is unknown. This sample is part of a study of long-term antiretroviral therapy in people with HIV. Study-level background: Samples collected earliest predate the 2015 immediate-ART recommendation by about a decade.

Study outcomes and limitations: Pre-ART expanded TRB clones stayed dominant throughout, though often decreasing after ART. The ART regimens used between about 2003 and 2018 may be less effective than current ones.

Only United States sites treated participants with HIV. The assay used was immunoSEQ (version v3.0), run at survey level. TCRdb's copy holds only in-frame clones and misses some; the assay was immunoSEQ multiplex PCR. The data show 20,000 or so clones, with roughly 85% seen just once and approximately 5% held by the top ten. Sequencing was performed on unsorted PBMCs, taken 0.2 years after starting antiretroviral therapy. This receptor was identified in a woman between 25 and 40 years old with HIV.

The chain's CDR3 is CSVGDRGTGYGYTF. CDR3 DNA: TGCAGCGTGGGAGACAGGGGCACTGGCTATGGCTACACCTTC. The chain links TRBV29-1 to TRBJ1-2, with TRBD1 matching over 8 bases. The V and J ends lost 6 bases and 4 bases, in that order; junction bases with no gene match: 10. The length of the CDR3 is 14 residues. The germline V gene encodes CDR1 SQVTM and CDR2 ANQGSEA.